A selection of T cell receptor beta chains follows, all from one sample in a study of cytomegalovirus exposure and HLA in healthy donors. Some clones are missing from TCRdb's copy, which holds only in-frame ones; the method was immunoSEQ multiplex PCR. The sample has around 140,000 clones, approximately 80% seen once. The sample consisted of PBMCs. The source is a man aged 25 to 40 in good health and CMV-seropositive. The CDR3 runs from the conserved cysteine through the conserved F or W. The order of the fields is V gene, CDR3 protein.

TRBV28 CASSSSLAGTLNEQFF
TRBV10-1 CASSESGRGSYNEQFF
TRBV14 CASSPRGSEDRGFYGYTF
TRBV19 CASSSGTSGSSSYNEQFF
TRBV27 CASSAIPRRGTSSDNEQFF
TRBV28 CASRSPGLPVGGGRYEQYF
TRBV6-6 CASTTTSPETQYF
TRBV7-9 CASSLAGFSGNTIYF
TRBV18 CASSPPTRQNSPLHF
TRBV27 CASSLLDRAISGANVLTF
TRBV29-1 CSVEGRTGVGEKLFF
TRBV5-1 CASSLGTSEAFF
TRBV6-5 CASRLAGGEDTQYF
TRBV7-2 CASSPVSGTVYEQYF
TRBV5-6 CASSLRGPEKLFF
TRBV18 CASSPTVSNEKLFF
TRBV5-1 CASTNTDTQYF
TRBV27 CASSLAGAGELFF
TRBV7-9 CASSFPGQGEGYTF
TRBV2 CASRSSGGPYEQYF
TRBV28 CASSLTDSYEKAFF
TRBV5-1 CASSVDRGPSGNTIYF
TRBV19 CASSDLPGGYTF
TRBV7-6 CASSLGLAGDYEQYF
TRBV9 CASSDRGIGIQYF
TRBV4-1 CASSQSGVYEQYF
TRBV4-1 CASSQAQASISPLHF
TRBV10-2 CASTSGGAQETQYF
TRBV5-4 CASRIISSGANVLTF
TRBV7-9 CASSPPGGPTEQFF
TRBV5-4 CASSLGGGREAQYF
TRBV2 CASRLEVGGLSGNTIYF
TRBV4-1 CASSQAFPGDPTDTQYF
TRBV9 CASSPGQLSYGYTF
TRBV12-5 CASGLDRGWQPQHF
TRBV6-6 CASSPPGYTEAFF
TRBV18 CASSPGREGYEQYF
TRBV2 CASLRGRNENEQFF
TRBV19 CASSPGAGGQFF
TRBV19 CASRDPGGEQYF